This TCR beta chain came from a study of CD8 T cells in ankylosing spondylitis. The TCR beta libraries were generated through quantitative 5'-RACE incorporating molecular barcodes. One entry per CDR3 protein results from TCRdb running MiXCR on the 5' RACE reads. The data contain over 600,000 distinct CDR3 sequences, around 17% of them seen just once; the ten biggest clones take up about a fifth. The CDR3 extends over 17 amino acids. V shed 4 bases, J shed 4 bases, and the junction held 11 bases outside the gene matches. Study findings and constraints: Within matched ankylosing spondylitis synovial fluid, disease-linked clones were reportedly significantly enriched. Blood from ankylosing spondylitis patients appeared to carry a characteristic roughly eight-variant TCR beta motif.

This clonotype was seen a handful of times. Its target is unknown. The chain couples TRBV12-3 or TRBV12-4 to TRBJ2-7, with 12 bases aligning to TRBD2. Source material: blood, either unsorted or a sorted T cell fraction (not recorded which). This clonotype was sampled from a male donor with ankylosing spondylitis. The CDR3 region has the DNA TGTGCCAGCAGTTCTATGGACCTAGCGGGAGGGCCTTACGAGCAGTACTTC. Translated, it gives CASSSMDLAGGPYEQYF.